What follows are 23 T cell receptor beta chains derived from one specimen sequenced in a study of blood T cell repertoires in COVID-19. TCRdb's table, derived via immunoSEQ multiplex PCR, lists solely in-frame clones and lacks some. The repertoire holds some 130,000 clones, approximately 84% seen once, with 1.9% in the top ten. The sequencing sample was made of peripheral blood. These receptor sequences come from a man between 65 and 85 years old with acute or convalescent COVID-19.

V and J are TRBV18 and TRBJ1-6; the match to TRBD1 covers 7 bases. The CDR3 length is 16 residues. Looked up from germline, CDR1 is KGHSH and CDR2 is LQKENI. J was trimmed by 7 bases and V by 3 bases; bases with no gene match: 9. CDR3 loop: CASSPRVGQTNSPLHF. Here the CDR3 DNA reads TGTGCCAGCTCACCCCGCGTGGGACAGACAAATTCACCCCTCCACTTT.

This clone appeared many times. The chain recombines TRBV10-2 with TRBJ2-3; 11 bases are shared with TRBD2. From germline, CDR1 is WSHSY and CDR2 SAAADI. The length of the CDR3 is 17 residues. The V gene end was trimmed by 6 bases and the J gene end by 0 bases; junction bases not matched to a gene: 8. The CDR3 loop is CASRRTSGGASTDTQYF. In DNA, the CDR3 is TGCGCCAGCAGAAGAACTAGCGGGGGAGCTAGCACAGATACGCAGTATTTT.

This clone has just a few counts. The V call is TRBV13, the J call TRBJ2-3; no reliable D call. V was pared by 5 bases and J by 6 bases, with 15 bases between. The CDR3 is 14 residues long. Germline CDR1 and CDR2: PRHDT and FYEKMQ (reference sequence). The CDR3 loop reads CASSPFFPTDTQYF. The CDR3 DNA is TGTGCCAGCAGCCCGTTTTTCCCTACCGATACGCAGTATTTT.

This rearrangement joins TRBV15 to TRBJ2-3; TRBD2 agrees at 8 bases. V lost 1 base to trimming and J lost 0 bases; unmatched junction nucleotides: 9. The CDR3 has 18 residues. Germline V gene lookup returns CDR1 LNHNV and CDR2 YYDKDF (reference sequence). The CDR3 is CATSRGPAGETSTDTQYF. The CDR3, as DNA: TGTGCCACCAGCAGAGGGCCAGCGGGGGAAACTAGCACAGATACGCAGTATTTT.

V usage is TRBV27 and J usage is TRBJ1-1; D not certain. Per germline, CDR1 MNHEY and CDR2 SMNVEV (reference sequence). The CDR3 contains 14 residues. The V gene lost 2 bases and the J gene lost 4 bases, with 11 bases spanning the gap. The CDR3 DNA follows: TGTGCCAGCAGTTTAAAGGCAGGTCGCACTGAAGCTTTCTTT. Protein product: CASSLKAGRTEAFF.

V gene TRBV3-1 (or the pseudogene TRBV3-2) combines with J gene TRBJ1-2; the D is unclear. The CDR3 is 12 amino acids. Germline V CDR1 and CDR2: LGHDT, YNNKEL (reference sequence). Trimming removed 2 bases from V and 3 bases from J, with 4 bases in between. For the CDR3, the DNA is TGTGCCAGCAGCCAACCTGACTATGGCTACACCTTC. Residues: CASSQPDYGYTF.

This clone appeared a few times. The chain recombines TRBV2 with TRBJ2-7; D gene unclear. Germline values: CDR1 SNHLY, CDR2 FYNNEI. The CDR3 sequence is 14 residues long. Trimming took off 7 bases at V and 3 bases at J, with 16 bases between the two ends. The CDR3 bases are TGTGCCAGCATCCCCTCAAGAGGTAACTACGAGCAGTACTTC. Translating it yields CASIPSRGNYEQYF.

V and J are TRBV15 and TRBJ2-7; D might be TRBD2 (7 bases). CDR3 length: 13 amino acids. Trimming cost V 11 bases and J 2 bases, with 16 bases left between them. Germline V lookup: CDR1 LNHNV, CDR2 YYDKDF (reference sequence). The DNA for the CDR3 is TGTGCCGCCGCAACAGGGAGGGCCTACGAGCAGTACTTC. Its protein is CAAATGRAYEQYF. The complete variable domain, with remaining parts taken from reference TRBV15 and TRBJ2-7, reads DAMVIQNPRYQVTQFGKPVTLSCSQTLNHNVMYWYQQKSSQAPKLLFHYYDKDFNNEADTPDNFQSRRPNTSFCFLDIRSPGLGDTAMYLCAAATGRAYEQYFGPGTRLTVT.

V is TRBV7-9 and J is TRBJ2-5; TRBD1 is a possible D gene (6 bases). Looked up from germline, CDR1 is SEHNR and CDR2 is FQNEAQ (reference sequence). The CDR3 consists of 14 residues. With 6 bases removed from V and 2 bases from J, the gap between germline ends came to 13 bases. CDR3 region: CASSNVQGQETQYF. The CDR3 coding sequence is TGTGCCAGCAGTAATGTACAGGGACAAGAGACCCAGTACTTC.

This clone appeared many times. The chain recombines TRBV4-2 with TRBJ2-1; 7 bases line up with TRBD2. The CDR3 is made up of 16 amino acids. J lost 6 bases, V lost 1 base, and 9 bases had no gene match. The germline V gene encodes CDR1 LGHNA and CDR2 YNFKEQ. This chain's CDR3 is CASSQVGGTRGNEQFF. CDR3 DNA: TGTGCCAGCAGCCAAGTCGGGGGGACGAGGGGCAATGAGCAGTTCTTC.

The gene calls are TRBV3-1 (or the pseudogene TRBV3-2) and TRBJ1-3; 8 nucleotides agree with TRBD1. The trim removed 4 bases at V and 4 bases at J, leaving 3 bases unmatched. Germline V gene lookup returns CDR1 LGHDT and CDR2 YNNKEL (reference sequence). CDR3 length: 14 residues. The CDR3 spells CASSPGTGGNTIYF. The CDR3 DNA follows: TGTGCCAGCAGCCCCGGGACAGGCGGAAACACCATATATTTT.

The chain links TRBV3-1 (or the pseudogene TRBV3-2) to TRBJ1-3; no clear D gene. Trimming took 6 bases from V and 4 from J, leaving 19 bases between them. This CDR3 is built from 16 residues. Per germline, CDR1 LGHDT and CDR2 YNNKEL (reference sequence). This CDR3 reads CASRAAGVRKGNTIYF. The CDR3 DNA reads as TGTGCCAGCAGAGCAGCCGGGGTCAGGAAGGGAAACACCATATATTTT.

CDR3 protein: CASPPPAEAFF. In DNA form, the CDR3 reads TGTGCCAGCCCTCCTCCGGCTGAAGCTTTCTTT. V usage is TRBV5-4 and J usage is TRBJ1-1; no clear D gene. CDR1 and CDR2 (germline): SGHNT, YYREEE (reference sequence). Trimming took off 7 bases at V and 6 bases at J, with 10 bases between the two ends. This CDR3 region has 11 residues.

The chain links TRBV5-5 to TRBJ1-3, with 10 bases fitting TRBD1. Germline CDR1 reads SGHKS; CDR2 reads YYEKEE (reference sequence). This CDR3 contains 13 residues. V lost 7 bases to trimming and J lost 7 bases; unmatched junction nucleotides: 5. The CDR3 spells CASGTGEFNTIYF. In nucleotides, the CDR3 is TGTGCCAGCGGGACAGGGGAATTCAACACCATATATTTT.

The chain is built from TRBV11-2 and TRBJ1-6; weak D call: TRBD1 (5 bases). This CDR3 comprises 14 residues. Germline V gene data show CDR1 as SGHAT and CDR2 as FQNNGV. Trimming left V 5 bases short and J 11 bases short, with 16 bases between. CDR3 sequence reads: CASSLFGKGTPLHF. CDR3 DNA: TGTGCCAGCAGCCTATTTGGTAAGGGGACACCCCTCCACTTT.

The CDR3 reads CASSFPGAGGKQFF. The CDR3 DNA follows: TGTGCCAGCAGTTTTCCGGGAGCAGGAGGGAAGCAGTTCTTC. The genes are TRBV28 and TRBJ2-1; D is possibly TRBD2 (6 bases). In germline, CDR1 is MDHEN, CDR2 SYDVKM. The CDR3 has 14 amino acids. The V and J ends lost 3 bases and 11 bases respectively, with 17 bases between them.

The chain has TRBV5-6 and TRBJ2-5; D is unresolved. From germline, CDR1 is SGHDT and CDR2 YYEEEE. Trimming stripped 0 bases from V and 2 bases from J, with 5 bases between. The CDR3 is 13 amino acids. CDR3 amino acids: CASSLVPQETQYF. CDR3 in DNA: TGTGCCAGCAGCTTGGTTCCACAAGAGACCCAGTACTTC.

This rearrangement joins TRBV14 to TRBJ1-1; 8 bases match TRBD1. J gave up 1 base and V 0 bases, and 7 bases lay outside the gene matches. The germline CDR1 and CDR2 sequences are SGHDN and FVKESK. The CDR3 runs 17 residues. CDR3 loop: CASSQDYYTGGNTEAFF. The CDR3, as DNA: TGTGCCAGCAGCCAAGATTATTACACAGGGGGGAACACTGAAGCTTTCTTT.

The chain recombines TRBV28 with TRBJ1-3; no firm D call. The CDR3 is 12 residues long. Germline assignment: CDR1 MDHEN and CDR2 SYDVKM. V was trimmed by 5 bases and J by 7 bases, leaving 9 bases between them. Written as DNA, the CDR3 is TGTGCCAGCAGTACCCTGACTAACACCATATATTTT. Protein: CASSTLTNTIYF.

V is TRBV5-1 and J is TRBJ2-3, with 7 bases lining up with TRBD1. Germline trimming cut 4 bases from V and 3 bases from J; bases unmatched to any gene: 5. Per germline, CDR1 SGHRS and CDR2 YFSETQ. The CDR3 runs to 14 residues. CDR3 amino acids: CASSLGTATDTQYF. The CDR3 DNA reads as TGCGCCAGCAGCCTCGGGACAGCAACAGATACGCAGTATTTT.

J is TRBJ2-7 and V is TRBV28; tentative D call: TRBD1 (5 bases). Germline CDR1 reads MDHEN; CDR2 reads SYDVKM. With 5 bases removed from V and 5 bases from J, the gap between germline ends came to 22 bases. This CDR3 has 16 amino acids. CDR3 sequence reads: CASSLTPTGRMDEQYF. The CDR3, as DNA: TGTGCCAGCAGTCTGACCCCCACAGGACGCATGGACGAGCAGTACTTC.

V gene TRBV30 combines with J gene TRBJ1-2; D remains ambiguous. Trimming cost V 2 bases and J 7 bases, with 11 bases left between them. Germline loops: CDR1 GTSNPN, CDR2 SVGIG (reference sequence). The CDR3 spans 12 residues. The CDR3 loop reads CAWSPGLVGYTF. The DNA for the CDR3 is TGTGCCTGGAGTCCCGGACTGGTTGGCTACACCTTC. The full variable domain, in which reference TRBV30 and TRBJ1-2 provide the parts outside the CDR3, is SQTIHQWPATLVQPVGSPLSLECTVEGTSNPNLYWYRQAAGRGLQLLFYSVGIGQISSEVPQNLSASRPQDRQFILSSKKLLLSDSGFYLCAWSPGLVGYTFGSGTRLTVV.

The chain links TRBV19 to TRBJ2-1, with TRBD1 as a possible D gene (6 bases). Germline V gene lookup returns CDR1 LNHDA and CDR2 SQIVND (reference sequence). The germline V and J ends were trimmed by 3 bases and 4 bases, with 13 bases remaining between them. The CDR3 extends over 15 amino acids. The CDR3 DNA reads as TGTGCCAGTAGTATGGTGGGGGCAAATTACAATGAGCAGTTCTTC. Amino acid sequence: CASSMVGANYNEQFF.